The 9 T cell receptor beta chains given below trace back to one sample, sequenced in a study of cytomegalovirus exposure and HLA in healthy donors. The PCR made use of 60 Vbeta and 13 Jbeta primers. Some clones are missing from TCRdb's copy, which holds only in-frame ones; the method was immunoSEQ multiplex PCR. The data hold more than 85,000 clones, with 9.5% to 15% observed a single time. The specimen was PBMCs. The receptors here all came from a man aged 40-55 years in good health and CMV-seropositive.

This clone was seen only a few times. The chain links TRBV5-4 to TRBJ1-2, with D tentatively TRBD1 (6 bases). Trimming pared 4 bases from V and 2 bases from J, leaving 15 bases between. CDR1 and CDR2 from the germline V gene are SGHNT and YYREEE (reference sequence). CDR3 length: 15 amino acids. CDR3 amino acids: CASSPSPGQNYGYTF. Written as DNA, the CDR3 is TGTGCCAGCAGCCCATCCCCCGGACAGAACTATGGCTACACCTTC. The full variable domain, with the rest looked up from reference TRBV5-4 and TRBJ1-2, is ETGVTQSPTHLIKTRGQQVTLRCSSQSGHNTVSWYQQALGQGPQFIFQYYREEENGRGNFPPRFSGLQFPNYSSELNVNALELDDSALYLCASSPSPGQNYGYTFGSGTRLTVV.

CDR3 region: CASSPPSQLGEQYF. DNA for the CDR3: TGTGCCAGCTCACCACCTAGTCAGCTAGGCGAGCAGTACTTC. The chain links TRBV18 to TRBJ2-7; no reliable D call. V was trimmed by 0 bases and J by 6 bases, leaving 12 bases between them. Germline CDR1 KGHSH, CDR2 LQKENI. The CDR3 consists of 14 residues.

V is TRBV19 and J is TRBJ2-5, with 9 bases that match TRBD1. Germline loops: CDR1 LNHDA, CDR2 SQIVND (reference sequence). This CDR3 spans 14 amino acids. The V segment lost 5 bases and the J segment 5 bases; nucleotides outside the gene matches: 6. Here the CDR3 reads CASSVPGQGETQYF. The DNA for the CDR3 is TGTGCCAGTAGTGTCCCGGGACAGGGCGAGACCCAGTACTTC.

This clone was picked up a small number of times. This sequence joins TRBV5-6 and TRBJ2-1; 16 bases are a match to TRBD2. This CDR3 is built from 16 residues. Trimming removed 4 bases from V and 8 bases from J; junction bases left unmatched: 6. Germline CDR1 is SGHDT and CDR2 is YYEEEE. CDR3 sequence: CASSREGTSGRDEQFF. The CDR3 coding sequence is TGTGCCAGCAGCCGCGAAGGGACTAGCGGGAGGGATGAGCAGTTCTTC. Combining the CDR3 with reference TRBV5-6 and TRBJ2-1 gives the whole variable domain DAGVTQSPTHLIKTRGQQVTLRCSPKSGHDTVSWYQQALGQGPQFIFQYYEEEERQRGNFPDRFSGHQFPNYSSELNVNALLLGDSALYLCASSREGTSGRDEQFFGPGTRLTVL.

The chain couples TRBV7-2 to TRBJ2-1, with a weak D call TRBD2 (6 bases). This CDR3 is 15 amino acids long. Trimming took off 6 bases at V and 4 bases at J, with 16 bases between the two ends. Germline CDR1 is SGHTA and CDR2 is FQGNSA. The CDR3 region has the DNA TGTGCCAGCAGTGGCGGGATCGGGAGTTACAATGAGCAGTTCTTC. Its translation: CASSGGIGSYNEQFF.

In this sample, this clone turned up a few times. The rearrangement joins TRBV12-5 to TRBJ2-1, with D perhaps being TRBD1 or TRBD2 (9 bases each). CDR3 length: 23 residues. Germline V CDR1 and CDR2: LGHNT, FRNRAP. The V gene lost 0 bases and the J gene lost 7 bases, with 37 bases spanning the gap. CDR3 nucleotide sequence: TGTGCTAGTGGTTTGGTACCTTTCGTCCGGGACAGGGCCGGGACTAGCTCTAGGAATGAGCAGTTCTTC. Translated, it gives CASGLVPFVRDRAGTSSRNEQFF. The variable domain in full, with the rest retrieved from reference TRBV12-5 and TRBJ2-1, is DARVTQTPRHKVTEMGQEVTMRCQPILGHNTVFWYRQTMMQGLELLAYFRNRAPLDDSGMPKDRFSAEMPDATLATLKIQPSEPRDSAVYFCASGLVPFVRDRAGTSSRNEQFFGPGTRLTVL.

This clone was counted a few times. The V call is TRBV11-2, the J call TRBJ2-1; TRBD2 aligns across 7 bases. CDR3 length: 14 residues. Germline V lookup: CDR1 SGHAT, CDR2 FQNNGV. Trimming cost V 3 bases and J 8 bases; bases outside gene matches: 7. The DNA for the CDR3 is TGTGCCAGCAGCTTGCTTCTCGGGGGGTATGAGCAGTTCTTC. This encodes CASSLLLGGYEQFF.

The chain combines TRBV2 with TRBJ2-3; 9 bases fit TRBD1. CDR3 length equals 14 residues. From germline, CDR1 is SNHLY and CDR2 FYNNEI. Trimming took 7 bases from V and 2 from J; bases not matched to a gene: 4. CDR3 amino acids: CASNDRGATDTQYF. The CDR3 DNA is TGTGCCAGCAATGACAGGGGGGCCACAGATACGCAGTATTTT.

This clone was found a few times. The chain recombines TRBV2 with TRBJ1-1; 7 bases agree with TRBD1. Trimming cost V 6 bases and J 2 bases; bases outside gene matches: 6. CDR1 is SNHLY and CDR2 is FYNNEI in the germline V gene. The CDR3 has 14 amino acids. The CDR3 here is CASRLQGTNTEAFF. The CDR3 DNA sequence: TGTGCCAGCAGACTACAGGGGACCAACACTGAAGCTTTCTTT. Using reference TRBV2 and TRBJ1-1 for the parts outside the CDR3, the full variable domain is EPEVTQTPSHQVTQMGQEVILRCVPISNHLYFYWYRQILGQKVEFLVSFYNNEISEKSEIFDDQFSVERPDGSNFTLKIRSTKLEDSAMYFCASRLQGTNTEAFFGQGTRLTVV.